A selection of T cell receptor beta chains follows, all from one sample in a study of blood T cell repertoires in COVID-19. The protocol was immunoSEQ multiplex PCR, while the TCRdb copy is restricted to in-frame clones and leaves out a portion. The sample includes about 35,000 clones, roughly four fifths of them seen just once. The sample consisted of peripheral blood. These receptors were obtained from a human donor in a cohort sampled during active or convalescent COVID-19. The donor label of this sample is uncertain. CDR3s include the opening cysteine and the closing phenylalanine or tryptophan. A D gene is named only where the DNA matches it firmly. Clone sizes are given selectively: once, few, many, or a class where the clone is expanded.

d_call: TRBD2
j_call: TRBJ2-3
v_call: TRBV13
clone_size: .
cdr3_nt: TGTGCCACCACTAGCGGGAGGGGGGATACGCAGTATTTT
cdr3_aa: CATTSGRGDTQYF

d_call: .
j_call: TRBJ1-2
v_call: TRBV12-3/TRBV12-4
clone_size: .
cdr3_nt: TGTGCCAGCAGTTTCAGCGGGGCTCGGGGCTACACCTTC
cdr3_aa: CASSFSGARGYTF

d_call: TRBD2
j_call: TRBJ2-1
v_call: TRBV18
clone_size: .
cdr3_nt: TGTGCCAGCTCACCACCGGGACTAGCGGGTACTAGCTCCTACAATGAGCAGTTCTTC
cdr3_aa: CASSPPGLAGTSSYNEQFF

d_call: .
j_call: TRBJ2-5
v_call: TRBV5-6
clone_size: .
cdr3_nt: TGTGCCAGCACCCGAGGCGGCTGGGAGACCCAGTACTTC
cdr3_aa: CASTRGGWETQYF

d_call: TRBD1
j_call: TRBJ2-2
v_call: TRBV7-3
clone_size: .
cdr3_nt: TGTGCCAGCAGCTCCCGGACAGGCCAGGGCACCGGGGAGCTGTTTTTT
cdr3_aa: CASSSRTGQGTGELFF

d_call: .
j_call: TRBJ2-3
v_call: TRBV18
clone_size: .
cdr3_nt: TGTGCCAGCCGCTTTGGGGGCGGGAGCACAGATACGCAGTATTTT
cdr3_aa: CASRFGGGSTDTQYF

d_call: .
j_call: TRBJ2-1
v_call: TRBV6-5
clone_size: .
cdr3_nt: TGTGCCAGCAGTTACCGAGCGGAGCTCTACAATGAGCAGTTCTTC
cdr3_aa: CASSYRAELYNEQFF

d_call: .
j_call: TRBJ1-2
v_call: TRBV5-6
clone_size: .
cdr3_nt: TGTGCCAGCAGTTACTTAGAGTATGGCTACACCTTC
cdr3_aa: CASSYLEYGYTF

d_call: TRBD2
j_call: TRBJ2-7
v_call: TRBV4-2
clone_size: .
cdr3_nt: TGTGCCAGCAGCCCCGGATCGGGGGGAGTAGAAGAGCAGTACTTC
cdr3_aa: CASSPGSGGVEEQYF

d_call: .
j_call: TRBJ2-3
v_call: TRBV6-4
clone_size: .
cdr3_nt: TGTGCCAGCAGTCAACAGGGTGGGACAGATACGCAGTATTTT
cdr3_aa: CASSQQGGTDTQYF

d_call: .
j_call: TRBJ1-1
v_call: TRBV6-4
clone_size: few
cdr3_nt: TGTGCCAGCAGTGACCAACCTGGCGGTCACACTGAAGCTTTCTTT
cdr3_aa: CASSDQPGGHTEAFF

d_call: .
j_call: TRBJ1-2
v_call: TRBV20-1
clone_size: .
cdr3_nt: TGCAGTGCTAGCAGGAACTATGGCTACACCTTC
cdr3_aa: CSASRNYGYTF

d_call: .
j_call: TRBJ1-1
v_call: TRBV4-2
clone_size: .
cdr3_nt: TGTGCCAGCAGCCAAGACGGCAGGCAGGAAGCTTTCTTT
cdr3_aa: CASSQDGRQEAFF

d_call: .
j_call: TRBJ2-3
v_call: TRBV27
clone_size: .
cdr3_nt: TGTGCCAGCAGTTTATCACTGGAGCGAACTGATACGCAGTATTTT
cdr3_aa: CASSLSLERTDTQYF

d_call: .
j_call: TRBJ2-4
v_call: TRBV7-3
clone_size: .
cdr3_nt: TGTGCCAGCAGCCCCGCCGGGACACAAGCCAAAAACATTCAGTACTTC
cdr3_aa: CASSPAGTQAKNIQYF

d_call: .
j_call: TRBJ1-2
v_call: TRBV20-1
clone_size: .
cdr3_nt: TGCAGTGCTAGGGCGGATGGCTACACCTTC
cdr3_aa: CSARADGYTF

d_call: .
j_call: TRBJ1-6
v_call: TRBV6-5
clone_size: .
cdr3_nt: TGTGCCAGCAGAGAGACACGGAAGAATTCACCCCTCCACTTT
cdr3_aa: CASRETRKNSPLHF

d_call: .
j_call: TRBJ1-1
v_call: TRBV10-3
clone_size: .
cdr3_nt: TGTGCCATCAGTGAGGGGACTCTACACACTGAAGCTTTCTTT
cdr3_aa: CAISEGTLHTEAFF

d_call: TRBD2
j_call: TRBJ2-4
v_call: TRBV24-1
clone_size: .
cdr3_nt: TGTGCCACCAGTGATGGAGCGGGAGGGAAAAACATTCAGTACTTC
cdr3_aa: CATSDGAGGKNIQYF

d_call: TRBD2
j_call: TRBJ2-5
v_call: TRBV6-5
clone_size: .
cdr3_nt: TGTGCCAGCAGTTCCCCGGGACTAGCGACGGAGACCCAGTACTTC
cdr3_aa: CASSSPGLATETQYF

d_call: .
j_call: TRBJ1-2
v_call: TRBV5-1
clone_size: once
cdr3_nt: TGCGCCAGCAGCTTGAGTGGGCGTAATGGCTACACCTTC
cdr3_aa: CASSLSGRNGYTF

d_call: TRBD2
j_call: TRBJ2-3
v_call: TRBV4-1
clone_size: .
cdr3_nt: TGCGCCAGCAGCCAAGATCAGGTCGGGAGGATCGCAGATACGCAGTATTTT
cdr3_aa: CASSQDQVGRIADTQYF

d_call: .
j_call: TRBJ1-1
v_call: TRBV6-6
clone_size: .
cdr3_nt: TGTGCCAGCAGACGTCGACAGGAAGAAGCTTTCTTT
cdr3_aa: CASRRRQEEAFF

d_call: TRBD1
j_call: TRBJ1-5
v_call: TRBV5-1
clone_size: .
cdr3_nt: TGCGCCAGCAGCTCCGGGACAGGCAATCAGCCCCAGCATTTT
cdr3_aa: CASSSGTGNQPQHF

d_call: .
j_call: TRBJ2-2
v_call: TRBV29-1
clone_size: .
cdr3_nt: TGCAGCGCGGCTTACAGGAACACCGGGGAGCTGTTTTTT
cdr3_aa: CSAAYRNTGELFF

d_call: TRBD2
j_call: TRBJ2-7
v_call: TRBV5-1
clone_size: .
cdr3_nt: TGCGCCAGCAGCAATAGCGGGAGGGCCGGGTACGAGCAGTACTTC
cdr3_aa: CASSNSGRAGYEQYF

d_call: .
j_call: TRBJ1-4
v_call: TRBV30
clone_size: .
cdr3_nt: TGTGCCTGGGGAACTTGGGAAAAACTGTTTTTT
cdr3_aa: CAWGTWEKLFF

d_call: .
j_call: TRBJ1-1
v_call: TRBV19
clone_size: .
cdr3_nt: TGTGCCACCCACACGAACACTGAAGCTTTCTTT
cdr3_aa: CATHTNTEAFF

d_call: .
j_call: TRBJ1-1
v_call: TRBV18
clone_size: .
cdr3_nt: TGTGCCAGCTCCCATGACAGTAGGGCTGAAGCTTTCTTT
cdr3_aa: CASSHDSRAEAFF

d_call: .
j_call: TRBJ2-5
v_call: TRBV5-1
clone_size: .
cdr3_nt: TGCGCCAGCAGCTTTAGCGTTCAAGAGACCCAGTACTTC
cdr3_aa: CASSFSVQETQYF

d_call: .
j_call: TRBJ2-6
v_call: TRBV5-1
clone_size: few
cdr3_nt: TGCGCCAGCAGCCGGGACTCTGGGGCCAACGTCCTGACTTTC
cdr3_aa: CASSRDSGANVLTF